Listed below are T cell receptor beta chains from one sample, sequenced in a study of T cell changes during pregnancy in multiple sclerosis. The method was immunoSEQ multiplex PCR; TCRdb's version includes in-frame clones alone and lacks a portion of them. The data show 40,000 to 55,000 clones, with about 90% seen just once and around 0.25% held by the top ten. This specimen was CD4+ T cells from peripheral blood mononuclear cells, taken in the second trimester of pregnancy. The origin of the receptors is a female donor with multiple sclerosis, enrolled in a pregnancy study. The CDR3 runs from the conserved cysteine through the conserved F or W. A D gene is named only where the DNA matches it firmly. For some rows the clone size is stated as once, few or many, or as a class when expanded; others skip it.

>TRBV5-4|NA|NA
CASSWGQGAYEQYF
>TRBV5-4|TRBD1|NA
CASSGWTGGNGYTF
>TRBV5-1|TRBD2|NA
CASSLDLGPVSGGYNEQFF
>TRBV5-1|TRBD1|NA
CASSTGQIYNEQFF
>TRBV4-2|NA|NA
CASSQDYVSSYEQYF
>TRBV19|NA|NA
CASSAQGKGYNEGQFF
>TRBV30|NA|NA
CAWSPGAYEQYF
>TRBV5-8|NA|few
CASSPGRSPNQPQHF
>TRBV19|TRBD1|NA
CASSRRQGPVETQYF
>TRBV30|TRBD1|NA
CAWSRDRVTEAFF
>TRBV14|TRBD2|NA
CASSRGGLAYEQYF
>TRBV7-2|NA|few
CASSLGAGANEKLFF
>TRBV5-1|TRBD2|NA
CASSQPSTSGSYNEQFF
>TRBV5-4|NA|NA
CASSLRGYDEQFF
>TRBV7-9|NA|NA
CASSLEQGYEQYF
>TRBV18|TRBD1|NA
CASSSGQGALNTEAFF
>TRBV6-6|TRBD2|NA
CASSSSGGSTDTQYF
>TRBV29-1|NA|NA
CSVGRGDRDLNYGYTF
>TRBV5-4|NA|NA
CASSLAGVGQPQHF